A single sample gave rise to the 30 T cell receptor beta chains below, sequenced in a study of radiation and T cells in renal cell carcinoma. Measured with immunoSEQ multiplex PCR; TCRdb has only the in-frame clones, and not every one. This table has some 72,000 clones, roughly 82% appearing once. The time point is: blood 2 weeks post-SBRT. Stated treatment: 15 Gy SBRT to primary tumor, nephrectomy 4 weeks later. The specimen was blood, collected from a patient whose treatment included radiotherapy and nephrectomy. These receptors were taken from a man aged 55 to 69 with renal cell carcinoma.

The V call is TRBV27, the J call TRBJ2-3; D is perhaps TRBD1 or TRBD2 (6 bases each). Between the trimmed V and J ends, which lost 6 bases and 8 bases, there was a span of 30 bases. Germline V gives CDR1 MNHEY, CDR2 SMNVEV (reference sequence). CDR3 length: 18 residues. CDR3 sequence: CASSSSLAGERGLGTQYF. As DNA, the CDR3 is TGTGCCAGCAGCTCTTCCTTGGCAGGGGAAAGGGGACTCGGTACGCAGTATTTT.

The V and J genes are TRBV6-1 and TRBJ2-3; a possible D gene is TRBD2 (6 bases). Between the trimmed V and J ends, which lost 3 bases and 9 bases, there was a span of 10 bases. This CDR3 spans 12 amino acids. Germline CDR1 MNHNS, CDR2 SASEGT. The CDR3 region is CASSDSGGTQYF. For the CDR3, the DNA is TGTGCCAGCAGTGACAGTGGGGGGACGCAGTATTTT.

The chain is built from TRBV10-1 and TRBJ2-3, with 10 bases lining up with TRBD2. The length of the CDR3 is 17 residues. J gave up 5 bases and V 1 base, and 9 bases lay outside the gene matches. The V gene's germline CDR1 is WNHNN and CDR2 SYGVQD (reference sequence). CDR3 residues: CASSEFGTSGKVDTQYF. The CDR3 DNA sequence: TGCGCCAGCAGTGAGTTTGGCACTAGCGGGAAGGTAGATACGCAGTATTTT.

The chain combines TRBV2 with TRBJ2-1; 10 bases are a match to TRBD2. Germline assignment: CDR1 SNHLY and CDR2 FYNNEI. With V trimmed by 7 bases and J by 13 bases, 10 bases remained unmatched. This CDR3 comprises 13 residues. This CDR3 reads CASKTNLAGVQFF. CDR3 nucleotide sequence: TGTGCCAGCAAAACAAACCTAGCGGGAGTTCAGTTCTTC.

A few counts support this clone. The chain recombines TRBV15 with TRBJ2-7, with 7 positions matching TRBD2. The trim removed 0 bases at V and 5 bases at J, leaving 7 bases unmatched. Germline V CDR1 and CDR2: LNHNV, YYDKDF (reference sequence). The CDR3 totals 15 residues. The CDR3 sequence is CATSRDRAGMDEQYF. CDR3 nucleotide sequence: TGTGCCACCAGCAGAGACAGAGCGGGAATGGACGAGCAGTACTTC.

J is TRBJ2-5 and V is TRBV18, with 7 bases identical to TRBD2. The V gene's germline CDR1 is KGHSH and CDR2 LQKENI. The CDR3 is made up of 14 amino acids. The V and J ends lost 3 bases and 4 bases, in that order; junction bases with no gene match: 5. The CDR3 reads CASSPGGAGETQYF. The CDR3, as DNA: TGTGCCAGCTCACCGGGAGGGGCGGGAGAGACCCAGTACTTC.

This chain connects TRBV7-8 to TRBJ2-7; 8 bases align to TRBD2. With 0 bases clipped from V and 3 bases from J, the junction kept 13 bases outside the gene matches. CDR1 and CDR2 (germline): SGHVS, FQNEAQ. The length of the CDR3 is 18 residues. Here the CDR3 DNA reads TGTGCCAGCAGCTTAGCGAAAACTAGCGGTCTGGCCCTCTACGAGCAGTACTTC. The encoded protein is CASSLAKTSGLALYEQYF.

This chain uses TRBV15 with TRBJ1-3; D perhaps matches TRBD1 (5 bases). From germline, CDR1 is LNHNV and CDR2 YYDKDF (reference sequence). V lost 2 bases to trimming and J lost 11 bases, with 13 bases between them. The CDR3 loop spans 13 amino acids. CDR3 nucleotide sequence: TGTGCCACCAGCAGATCTAAGCGGGGACCCATATATTTT. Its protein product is CATSRSKRGPIYF.

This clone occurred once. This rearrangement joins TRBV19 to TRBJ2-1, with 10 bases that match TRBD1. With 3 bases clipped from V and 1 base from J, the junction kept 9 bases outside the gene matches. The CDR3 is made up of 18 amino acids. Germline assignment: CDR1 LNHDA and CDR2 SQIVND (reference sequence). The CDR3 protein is CASSIGRGTGDSYNEQFF. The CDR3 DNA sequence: TGTGCCAGTAGTATTGGCAGAGGGACAGGGGATTCCTACAATGAGCAGTTCTTC.

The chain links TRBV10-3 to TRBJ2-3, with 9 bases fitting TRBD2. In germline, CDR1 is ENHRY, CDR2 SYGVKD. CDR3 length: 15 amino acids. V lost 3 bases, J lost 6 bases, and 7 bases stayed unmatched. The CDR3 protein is CAISEGGRAMDTQYF. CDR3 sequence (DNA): TGTGCCATCAGTGAAGGCGGGAGGGCAATGGATACGCAGTATTTT.

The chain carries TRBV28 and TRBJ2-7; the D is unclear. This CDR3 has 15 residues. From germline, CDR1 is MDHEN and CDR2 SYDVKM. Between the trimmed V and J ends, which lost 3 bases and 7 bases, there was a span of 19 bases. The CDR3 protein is CASSFSGSLAQEQYF. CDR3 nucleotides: TGTGCCAGCAGTTTTTCTGGTAGTTTGGCGCAAGAGCAGTACTTC. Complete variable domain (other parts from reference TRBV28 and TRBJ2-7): DVKVTQSSRYLVKRTGEKVFLECVQDMDHENMFWYRQDPGLGLRLIYFSYDVKMKEKGDIPEGYSVSREKKERFSLILESASTNQTSMYLCASSFSGSLAQEQYFGPGTRLTVT.

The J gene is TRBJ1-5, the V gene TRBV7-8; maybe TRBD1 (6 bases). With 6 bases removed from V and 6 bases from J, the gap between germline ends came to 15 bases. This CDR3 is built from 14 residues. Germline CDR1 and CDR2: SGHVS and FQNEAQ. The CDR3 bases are TGTGCCAGCAGTCTACGGGGGCGCGGTCAGCCCCAGCATTTT. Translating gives CASSLRGRGQPQHF.

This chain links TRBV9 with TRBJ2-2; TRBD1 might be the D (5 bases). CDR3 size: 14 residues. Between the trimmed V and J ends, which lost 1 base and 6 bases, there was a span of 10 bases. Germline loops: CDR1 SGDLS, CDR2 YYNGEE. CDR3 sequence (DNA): TGTGCCAGCAGCGTACTAGGGGCCCCCGGGGAGCTGTTTTTT. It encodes CASSVLGAPGELFF.

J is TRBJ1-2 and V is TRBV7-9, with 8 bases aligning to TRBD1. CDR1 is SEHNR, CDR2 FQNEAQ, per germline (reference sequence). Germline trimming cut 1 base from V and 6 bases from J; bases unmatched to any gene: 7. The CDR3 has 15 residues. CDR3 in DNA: TGTGCCAGCAGCTTAGGTAACGGACAGGGTGATGGCTACACCTTC. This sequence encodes CASSLGNGQGDGYTF.

The CDR3 nucleotides read TGTGCCAGCAGCCCGAAGTCTCTAGCGGGAGTAGTAGATACGCAGTATTTT. Amino acids: CASSPKSLAGVVDTQYF. This chain uses TRBV5-4 with TRBJ2-3, with 10 bases lining up with TRBD2. This CDR3 has 17 amino acids. V shed 4 bases and J 5 bases; nucleotides not matched to a gene: 13. The germline gives CDR1 SGHNT, CDR2 YYREEE (reference sequence).

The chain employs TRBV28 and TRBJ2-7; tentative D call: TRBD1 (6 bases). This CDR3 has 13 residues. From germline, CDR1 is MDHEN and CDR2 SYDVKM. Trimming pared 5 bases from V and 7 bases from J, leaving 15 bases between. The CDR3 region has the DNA TGTGCCAGCAGTAACCCCAGGGGAAGGGAGCAGTACTTC. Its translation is CASSNPRGREQYF. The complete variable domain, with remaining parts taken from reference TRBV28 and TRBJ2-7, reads DVKVTQSSRYLVKRTGEKVFLECVQDMDHENMFWYRQDPGLGLRLIYFSYDVKMKEKGDIPEGYSVSREKKERFSLILESASTNQTSMYLCASSNPRGREQYFGPGTRLTVT.

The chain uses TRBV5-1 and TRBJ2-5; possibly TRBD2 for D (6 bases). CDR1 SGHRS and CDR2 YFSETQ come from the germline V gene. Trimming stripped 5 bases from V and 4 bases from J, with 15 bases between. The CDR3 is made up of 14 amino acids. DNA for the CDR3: TGCGCCAGCAGACCCTCGGGACTGGGAGAGACCCAGTACTTC. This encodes CASRPSGLGETQYF.

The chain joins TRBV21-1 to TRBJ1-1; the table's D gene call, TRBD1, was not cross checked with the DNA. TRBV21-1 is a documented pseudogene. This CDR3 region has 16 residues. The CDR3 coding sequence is TGTGCCAGCAGCAAAAAATTCGGCAGGGGGCTCACTGAAGCTTTCTTT. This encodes CASSKKFGRGLTEAFF.

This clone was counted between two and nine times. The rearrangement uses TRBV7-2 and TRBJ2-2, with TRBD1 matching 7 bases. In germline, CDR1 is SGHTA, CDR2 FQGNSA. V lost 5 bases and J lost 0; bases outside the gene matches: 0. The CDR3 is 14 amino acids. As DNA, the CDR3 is TGTGCCAGCAGCGGGACAGCGAACACCGGGGAGCTGTTTTTT. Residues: CASSGTANTGELFF.

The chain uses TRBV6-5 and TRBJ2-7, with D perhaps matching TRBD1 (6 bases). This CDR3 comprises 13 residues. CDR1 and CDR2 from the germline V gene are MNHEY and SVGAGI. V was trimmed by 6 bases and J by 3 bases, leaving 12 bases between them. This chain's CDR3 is CASSQGQSYEQYF. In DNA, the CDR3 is TGTGCCAGCAGCCAGGGACAAAGCTACGAGCAGTACTTC.

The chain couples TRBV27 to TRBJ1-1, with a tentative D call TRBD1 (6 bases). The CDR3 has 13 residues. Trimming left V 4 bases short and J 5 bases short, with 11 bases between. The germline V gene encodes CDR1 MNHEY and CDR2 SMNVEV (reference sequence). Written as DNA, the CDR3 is TGTGCCAGCAGTTCGTACAGGGTTACTGAAGCTTTCTTT. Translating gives CASSSYRVTEAFF.

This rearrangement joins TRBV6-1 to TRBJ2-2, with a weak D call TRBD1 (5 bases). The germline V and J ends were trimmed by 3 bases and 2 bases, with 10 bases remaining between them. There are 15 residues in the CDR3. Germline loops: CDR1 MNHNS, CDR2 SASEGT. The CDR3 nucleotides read TGTGCCAGCAGTGAGATTAGGGGTAACACCGGGGAGCTGTTTTTT. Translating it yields CASSEIRGNTGELFF.

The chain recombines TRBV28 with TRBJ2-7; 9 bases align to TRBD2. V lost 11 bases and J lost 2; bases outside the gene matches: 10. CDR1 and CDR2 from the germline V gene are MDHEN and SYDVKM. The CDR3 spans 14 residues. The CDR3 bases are TGTGCCGCCACCCGCCCTAGCGGGGCCTACGAGCAGTACTTC. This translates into CAATRPSGAYEQYF.

The DNA of the CDR3 is TGTGCCAGCAGCCCACATATAGGGCCGTACGGGGCGCAGTATTTT. Amino acid sequence: CASSPHIGPYGAQYF. This chain connects TRBV7-8 to TRBJ2-3; D possibly corresponds to TRBD2 (5 bases). Germline V gene data show CDR1 as SGHVS and CDR2 as FQNEAQ. CDR3 size: 15 residues. V lost 5 bases and J lost 10, with 22 bases in between.

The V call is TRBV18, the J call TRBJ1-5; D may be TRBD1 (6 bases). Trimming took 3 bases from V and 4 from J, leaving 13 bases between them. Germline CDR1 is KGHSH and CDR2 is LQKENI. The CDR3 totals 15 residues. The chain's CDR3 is CASSPTTGENQPQHF. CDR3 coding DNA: TGTGCCAGCTCACCGACGACAGGAGAAAATCAGCCCCAGCATTTT.

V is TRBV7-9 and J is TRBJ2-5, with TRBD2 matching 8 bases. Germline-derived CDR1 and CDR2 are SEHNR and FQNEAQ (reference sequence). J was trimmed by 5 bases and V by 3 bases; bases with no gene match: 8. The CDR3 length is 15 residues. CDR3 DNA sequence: TGTGCCAGCAGCTTCAGCGGGAGACGGACGGAGACCCAGTACTTC. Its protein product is CASSFSGRRTETQYF.

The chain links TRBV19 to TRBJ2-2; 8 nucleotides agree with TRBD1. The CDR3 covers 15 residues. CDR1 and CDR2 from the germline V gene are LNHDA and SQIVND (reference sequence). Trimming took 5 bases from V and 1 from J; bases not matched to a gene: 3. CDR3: CASSRQGLNTGELFF. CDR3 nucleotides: TGTGCCAGTAGTCGACAGGGGCTGAACACCGGGGAGCTGTTTTTT.

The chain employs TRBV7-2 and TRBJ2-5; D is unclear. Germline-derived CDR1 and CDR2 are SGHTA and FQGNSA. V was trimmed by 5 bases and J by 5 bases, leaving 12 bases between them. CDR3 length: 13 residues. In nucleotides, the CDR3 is TGTGCCAGCAGCCAAGAGAGTAGGGAGACCCAGTACTTC. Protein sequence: CASSQESRETQYF.

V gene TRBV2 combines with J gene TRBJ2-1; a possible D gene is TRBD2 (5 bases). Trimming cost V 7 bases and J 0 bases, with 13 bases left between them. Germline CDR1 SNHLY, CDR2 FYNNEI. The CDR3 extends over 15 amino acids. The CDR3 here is CASTLLGYSYNEQFF. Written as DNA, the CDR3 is TGTGCCAGCACCCTACTAGGGTACTCCTACAATGAGCAGTTCTTC.

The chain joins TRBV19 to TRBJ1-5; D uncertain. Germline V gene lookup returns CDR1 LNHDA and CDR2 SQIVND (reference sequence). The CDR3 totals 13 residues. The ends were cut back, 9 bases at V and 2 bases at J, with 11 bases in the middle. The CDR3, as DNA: TGTGCCAGCCACTACGAGGGCAATCAGCCCCAGCATTTT. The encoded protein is CASHYEGNQPQHF.